These T cell receptor beta chains were read from a single sample in a study of cytomegalovirus exposure and HLA in healthy donors. The protocol was immunoSEQ multiplex PCR, while the TCRdb copy is restricted to in-frame clones and leaves out a portion. The table lists about 120,000 clones, more than 75% of them singletons. The source material was PBMCs. The receptors derive from a woman in her 30s in good health and CMV-seronegative. The CDR3 runs from the conserved cysteine through the conserved F or W. A D gene is named only where the DNA matches it firmly. Clone size, where shown, is once, few, many, or a class for clones that have expanded.

d_call: TRBD1; clone_size: -; v_call: TRBV19; j_call: TRBJ1-2; cdr3_aa: CASMAGGNYGYTF; cdr3_nt: TGTGCCAGTATGGCAGGGGGAAACTATGGCTACACCTTC
d_call: TRBD2; clone_size: -; v_call: TRBV5-1; j_call: TRBJ2-3; cdr3_aa: CASSTLAGGDTDTQYF; cdr3_nt: TGCGCCAGCAGCACCTTAGCGGGGGGTGACACAGATACGCAGTATTTT
d_call: TRBD1; clone_size: -; v_call: TRBV27; j_call: TRBJ2-7; cdr3_aa: CASSGQGPNEQYF; cdr3_nt: TGTGCCAGCAGTGGACAGGGACCCAACGAGCAGTACTTC
d_call: -; clone_size: -; v_call: TRBV11-3; j_call: TRBJ2-3; cdr3_aa: CASSLGEVDTQYF; cdr3_nt: TGTGCCAGCAGCTTAGGCGAGGTAGATACGCAGTATTTT
d_call: TRBD2; clone_size: -; v_call: TRBV18; j_call: TRBJ2-1; cdr3_aa: CASSPPFSGGVLNEQFF; cdr3_nt: TGTGCCAGCTCACCACCGTTTAGCGGGGGGGTTCTCAATGAGCAGTTCTTC
d_call: -; clone_size: -; v_call: TRBV6-5; j_call: TRBJ1-2; cdr3_aa: CASSYSPGNYGYTF; cdr3_nt: TGTGCCAGCAGTTACTCCCCAGGAAACTATGGCTACACCTTC
d_call: TRBD1; clone_size: -; v_call: TRBV7-8; j_call: TRBJ1-6; cdr3_aa: CASSPNQGALPISPLHF; cdr3_nt: TGTGCCAGCAGCCCGAATCAGGGGGCCCTTCCAATTTCACCCCTCCACTTT
d_call: -; clone_size: -; v_call: TRBV20-1; j_call: TRBJ2-2; cdr3_aa: CSARVVGELFF; cdr3_nt: TGCAGTGCTAGAGTAGTCGGGGAGCTGTTTTTT
d_call: -; clone_size: once; v_call: TRBV11-3; j_call: TRBJ1-4; cdr3_aa: CASSSSFGGNEKLFF; cdr3_nt: TGTGCCAGCAGCTCTAGTTTCGGGGGAAATGAAAAACTGTTTTTT
d_call: -; clone_size: -; v_call: TRBV14; j_call: TRBJ2-7; cdr3_aa: CASSQDWARQFPYEQYF; cdr3_nt: TGTGCCAGCAGCCAAGATTGGGCTCGGCAGTTCCCCTACGAGCAGTACTTC
d_call: -; clone_size: -; v_call: TRBV30; j_call: TRBJ2-1; cdr3_aa: CAYNWGPGEQFF; cdr3_nt: TGTGCCTACAACTGGGGGCCAGGAGAGCAGTTCTTC
d_call: -; clone_size: -; v_call: TRBV4-1; j_call: TRBJ2-5; cdr3_aa: CASAQGPGLETQYF; cdr3_nt: TGCGCCAGCGCACAAGGACCCGGACTGGAGACCCAGTACTTC
d_call: TRBD1; clone_size: -; v_call: TRBV7-6; j_call: TRBJ2-2; cdr3_aa: CASSPGGSTGELFF; cdr3_nt: TGTGCCAGCAGCCCAGGGGGCAGCACCGGGGAGCTGTTTTTT
d_call: TRBD1; clone_size: -; v_call: TRBV5-4; j_call: TRBJ1-2; cdr3_aa: CASSTELQGTDGYTF; cdr3_nt: TGTGCCAGCAGCACCGAGCTACAGGGGACGGATGGCTACACCTTC
d_call: -; clone_size: -; v_call: TRBV2; j_call: TRBJ2-2; cdr3_aa: CASRASTGELFF; cdr3_nt: TGTGCCAGCAGGGCTAGCACCGGGGAGCTGTTTTTT
d_call: -; clone_size: -; v_call: TRBV30; j_call: TRBJ1-2; cdr3_aa: CAWKRTSGYTF; cdr3_nt: TGTGCCTGGAAGCGAACTTCTGGCTACACCTTC
d_call: TRBD1; clone_size: -; v_call: TRBV19; j_call: TRBJ2-7; cdr3_aa: CASRRTGGLDYEQYF; cdr3_nt: TGTGCCAGTAGGCGGACAGGGGGTCTGGACTACGAGCAGTACTTC
d_call: -; clone_size: -; v_call: TRBV5-6; j_call: TRBJ1-2; cdr3_aa: CASLRWAREYGYTF; cdr3_nt: TGTGCCAGCCTCCGGTGGGCGAGGGAGTATGGCTACACCTTC
d_call: TRBD1; clone_size: -; v_call: TRBV5-1; j_call: TRBJ1-1; cdr3_aa: CASSLEGQGITEAFF; cdr3_nt: TGCGCCAGCAGCTTGGAGGGACAGGGTATCACTGAAGCTTTCTTT
d_call: -; clone_size: -; v_call: TRBV30; j_call: TRBJ1-3; cdr3_aa: CAWNSGNSGNTIYF; cdr3_nt: TGTGCCTGGAATTCAGGCAACTCTGGAAACACCATATATTTT
d_call: TRBD2; clone_size: -; v_call: TRBV7-9; j_call: TRBJ2-7; cdr3_aa: CASSLPGGIYEQYF; cdr3_nt: TGTGCCAGCAGCTTACCGGGAGGGATATACGAGCAGTACTTC
d_call: -; clone_size: -; v_call: TRBV6-6; j_call: TRBJ2-2; cdr3_aa: CASRNSGELFF; cdr3_nt: TGTGCCAGCAGAAACAGCGGGGAGCTGTTTTTT
d_call: TRBD2; clone_size: -; v_call: TRBV5-1; j_call: TRBJ2-3; cdr3_aa: CASSLLAGGSTDTQYF; cdr3_nt: TGCGCCAGCAGCCTGTTAGCGGGGGGGAGCACAGATACGCAGTATTTT
d_call: -; clone_size: -; v_call: TRBV7-8; j_call: TRBJ2-3; cdr3_aa: CASSPVAGSLDTQYF; cdr3_nt: TGTGCCAGCAGCCCGGTGGCCGGGTCACTAGATACGCAGTATTTT
d_call: -; clone_size: few; v_call: TRBV5-1; j_call: TRBJ2-1; cdr3_aa: CASTPLGGGSSYNEQFF; cdr3_nt: TGCGCCAGCACTCCTCTAGGGGGGGGCAGCTCCTACAATGAGCAGTTCTTC
d_call: TRBD2; clone_size: few; v_call: TRBV19; j_call: TRBJ2-7; cdr3_aa: CASSRYQRDHEQYF; cdr3_nt: TGTGCCAGCTCCCGATACCAGCGGGACCACGAGCAGTACTTC
d_call: -; clone_size: -; v_call: TRBV6-5; j_call: TRBJ2-3; cdr3_aa: CASSTRAGSTDTQYF; cdr3_nt: TGTGCCAGCAGTACCCGTGCCGGGAGCACAGATACGCAGTATTTT
d_call: TRBD1; clone_size: -; v_call: TRBV30; j_call: TRBJ1-2; cdr3_aa: CAWSEAGTGNYGYTF; cdr3_nt: TGTGCCTGGAGCGAAGCCGGGACAGGCAACTATGGCTACACCTTC
d_call: TRBD2; clone_size: -; v_call: TRBV4-1; j_call: TRBJ2-3; cdr3_aa: CASSQDQGTSGGNTQYF; cdr3_nt: TGCGCCAGCAGCCAAGATCAGGGGACTAGCGGGGGGAATACGCAGTATTTT
d_call: -; clone_size: -; v_call: TRBV10-1; j_call: TRBJ2-2; cdr3_aa: CASSEPGTGELFF; cdr3_nt: TGCGCCAGCAGTGAGCCCGGGACCGGGGAGCTGTTTTTT
d_call: TRBD1; clone_size: -; v_call: TRBV18; j_call: TRBJ1-6; cdr3_aa: CASSSDRGNSPLHF; cdr3_nt: TGTGCCAGCTCATCTGACAGGGGTAATTCACCCCTCCACTTT
d_call: TRBD2; clone_size: -; v_call: TRBV4-1; j_call: TRBJ2-3; cdr3_aa: CASSPGSGGYTDTQYF; cdr3_nt: TGCGCCAGCAGCCCCGGGAGCGGGGGGTACACAGATACGCAGTATTTT
d_call: -; clone_size: -; v_call: TRBV7-2; j_call: TRBJ2-7; cdr3_aa: CASSLGGWSEQYF; cdr3_nt: TGTGCCAGCAGCCTTGGGGGCTGGAGCGAGCAGTACTTC
d_call: -; clone_size: -; v_call: TRBV28; j_call: TRBJ2-7; cdr3_aa: CASSLRLREQYF; cdr3_nt: TGTGCCAGCAGTCTACGACTGCGCGAGCAGTACTTC
d_call: -; clone_size: -; v_call: TRBV5-8; j_call: TRBJ1-2; cdr3_aa: CASSLGADNYGYTF; cdr3_nt: TGTGCCAGCAGCTTGGGGGCCGATAACTATGGCTACACCTTC
d_call: -; clone_size: -; v_call: TRBV30; j_call: TRBJ1-2; cdr3_aa: CAWSRGGYGYTF; cdr3_nt: TGTGCCTGGAGCCGAGGAGGCTATGGCTACACCTTC
d_call: TRBD1; clone_size: -; v_call: TRBV7-6; j_call: TRBJ1-2; cdr3_aa: CASSLGSGTGGYGYTF; cdr3_nt: TGTGCCAGCAGCTTAGGGTCAGGGACAGGGGGCTATGGCTACACCTTC
d_call: -; clone_size: -; v_call: TRBV7-9; j_call: TRBJ1-5; cdr3_aa: CASGPDTSNQPQHF; cdr3_nt: TGTGCCAGCGGACCGGACACCAGCAATCAGCCCCAGCATTTT
d_call: TRBD2; clone_size: -; v_call: TRBV11-3; j_call: TRBJ2-3; cdr3_aa: CASSLRPTSRGGTDTQYF; cdr3_nt: TGTGCCAGCAGCCTACGTCCCACCTCTCGGGGGGGCACAGATACGCAGTATTTT
d_call: TRBD1; clone_size: -; v_call: TRBV2; j_call: TRBJ1-5; cdr3_aa: CASSPSYAGTGNSRGNQPQHF; cdr3_nt: TGTGCCAGCAGTCCCTCCTACGCCGGGACAGGCAACTCCCGTGGGAATCAGCCCCAGCATTTT
d_call: TRBD1; clone_size: -; v_call: TRBV7-8; j_call: TRBJ2-5; cdr3_aa: CASSVGQGRQETQYF; cdr3_nt: TGTGCCAGCAGCGTAGGACAGGGGAGGCAAGAGACCCAGTACTTC
d_call: TRBD2; clone_size: -; v_call: TRBV5-6; j_call: TRBJ2-3; cdr3_aa: CASSLYLAGASTDTQYF; cdr3_nt: TGTGCCAGCAGCTTGTACCTAGCGGGGGCCAGCACAGATACGCAGTATTTT
d_call: -; clone_size: -; v_call: TRBV7-8; j_call: TRBJ1-2; cdr3_aa: CASGWDGNYGYTF; cdr3_nt: TGTGCCTCGGGGTGGGATGGTAACTATGGCTACACCTTC
d_call: TRBD1; clone_size: -; v_call: TRBV10-3; j_call: TRBJ1-2; cdr3_aa: CAIGTGGADNYGYTF; cdr3_nt: TGTGCCATTGGGACAGGGGGTGCTGATAACTATGGCTACACCTTC
d_call: -; clone_size: few; v_call: TRBV30; j_call: TRBJ1-2; cdr3_aa: CAWRFLNYGYTF; cdr3_nt: TGTGCCTGGAGATTCCTCAACTATGGCTACACCTTC
d_call: -; clone_size: -; v_call: TRBV6-1; j_call: TRBJ2-3; cdr3_aa: CASGASPSTDTQYF; cdr3_nt: TGTGCCAGCGGGGCGAGTCCTAGCACAGATACGCAGTATTTT
d_call: TRBD1; clone_size: -; v_call: TRBV2; j_call: TRBJ1-3; cdr3_aa: CASSEEGADGNTIYF; cdr3_nt: TGTGCCAGCAGTGAAGAGGGGGCGGATGGAAACACCATATATTTT
d_call: TRBD2; clone_size: -; v_call: TRBV6-5; j_call: TRBJ2-7; cdr3_aa: CASSLSGGIYEQYF; cdr3_nt: TGTGCCAGCAGCCTTAGCGGGGGGATCTACGAGCAGTACTTC
d_call: -; clone_size: -; v_call: TRBV18; j_call: TRBJ2-1; cdr3_aa: CASSPSGGGTYNEQFF; cdr3_nt: TGTGCCAGCTCACCCTCTGGTGGGGGGACCTACAATGAGCAGTTCTTC
d_call: TRBD2; clone_size: few; v_call: TRBV4-3; j_call: TRBJ2-2; cdr3_aa: CASSRGLAGGTNTGELFF; cdr3_nt: TGCGCCAGCAGCCGGGGACTAGCGGGGGGAACGAACACCGGGGAGCTGTTTTTT
d_call: TRBD1; clone_size: few; v_call: TRBV27; j_call: TRBJ1-1; cdr3_aa: CASSPMTGMNTEAFF; cdr3_nt: TGTGCCAGCAGTCCGATGACAGGGATGAACACTGAAGCTTTCTTT
d_call: TRBD1; clone_size: -; v_call: TRBV7-3; j_call: TRBJ1-1; cdr3_aa: CASSKRQGANTEAFF; cdr3_nt: TGTGCCAGCAGCAAACGACAGGGCGCGAACACTGAAGCTTTCTTT
d_call: TRBD2; clone_size: -; v_call: TRBV6-1; j_call: TRBJ2-3; cdr3_aa: CASSLAGSPTDTQYF; cdr3_nt: TGTGCCAGCAGTTTAGCGGGGTCCCCCACAGATACGCAGTATTTT
d_call: -; clone_size: once; v_call: TRBV12-5; j_call: TRBJ1-4; cdr3_aa: CASGLSSAAGEKLFF; cdr3_nt: TGTGCTAGTGGTTTGTCGAGCGCCGCTGGGGAAAAACTGTTTTTT